The entry below describes one T cell receptor (beta chain). Its target is unknown. RNA extraction was followed by reverse transcription into cDNA, which acted as the sequencing template. Method: immunoSEQ multiplex PCR; TCRdb's copy keeps in-frame clones and lacks some. The sample includes roughly 150,000 clones, 50% to 65% seen only once; the top ten take around 4.8%. The entry originates in a study of CD8+ T cells in alopecia areata. Both CD4+ and CD8+ T cells were separated by sorting PBMCs. The CDR3 has 14 amino acids. Deletions cut 4 bases from V and 1 base from J, with 13 bases between. Germline CDR1 is SQVTM and CDR2 is ANQGSEA. Study-wide results and limits: Patients shared TCRs less clearly than mice did, possibly for HLA-related reasons. Higher clonality than in normal scalp was seen in lesional scalp, especially alopecia totalis/universalis. Sequences from scalp samples also cover resident alphabeta T cells of normal skin.

The receptor was derived from a human donor in good health. The chain combines TRBV29-1 with TRBJ1-1; D is possibly TRBD1 (5 bases). Sequencing was performed on CD4+ T cells sorted from blood. CDR3 DNA: TGCAGCGTTGCCCCACAGGTAAAGAACACTGAAGCTTTCTTT. Its translation is CSVAPQVKNTEAFF.